These T cell receptor beta chains were read from a single sample in a study of cytomegalovirus exposure and HLA in healthy donors. The method was immunoSEQ multiplex PCR; TCRdb's version includes in-frame clones alone and lacks a portion of them. Of approximately 150,000 clones in the sample, roughly 80% were seen once. Sequenced input: PBMCs. These receptors were collected from a middle-aged man in good health and CMV-seropositive. CDR3s leave out the opening cysteine and the closing phenylalanine or tryptophan. Clone size is stated in some rows and not others, as once, few, many or a class when expanded.

j_call clone_size v_call cdr3_aa
TRBJ1-2 NA TRBV6-1 ASSESGVNYGYT
TRBJ1-2 NA TRBV4-1 ASSQVGGHRGYT
TRBJ2-7 NA TRBV7-8 ASSELAGNSYEQY
TRBJ2-7 NA TRBV7-6 ASSQTGRSSYEQY
TRBJ1-1 NA TRBV5-1 ASSPRDSVNTEAF
TRBJ2-4 NA TRBV6-5 ASSYSGRQNIQY
TRBJ2-1 NA TRBV5-5 ASRLANEQF
TRBJ2-6 NA TRBV10-3 AISPLGEVRGANVLT
TRBJ1-2 NA TRBV19 ASRKDRALGYT
TRBJ2-7 NA TRBV27 ASSLSQGYEQY
TRBJ2-5 NA TRBV2 ASNRGGQETQY
TRBJ1-5 once TRBV19 ASSADRSSNQPQH
TRBJ2-3 NA TRBV18 ASSPPRTGPTADTQY
TRBJ1-1 NA TRBV5-1 ASAPQGPNTEAF
TRBJ2-7 NA TRBV28 ASSLTGYEQY